This TCR beta chain was sequenced for a study of spatial heterogeneity in lung cancer. CDR1 is DFQATT, CDR2 SNEGSKA, per germline (reference sequence). This CDR3 is built from 13 residues. J lost 1 base, V lost 5 bases, and 2 bases had no gene match. General observations from the study: Relative to follow-up, resection was when ubiquitous expanded tumor TCRs appeared more in blood.

The table lists this clonotype with many counts. The antigen remains unidentified. Via MiXCR, TCRdb re-called the 5' RACE reads, giving one row per CDR3 protein. Among over 95,000 distinct CDR3 sequences listed, less than 14% were seen once. Stated time point: blood at routine non-recurrence follow-up after resection. Whole RNA, which was extracted from tumor, nontumor lung tissue or frozen PBMC, was sequenced without any cell sorting. The sequence came from a female donor with early-stage non-small cell lung cancer. The source was PBMCs, collected at follow-up. The genes are TRBV20-1 and TRBJ1-2, with TRBD1 identical over 9 bases. The CDR3 sequence is CSAATGGNYGYTF. The CDR3 bases are TGCAGTGCTGCGACAGGGGGTAACTATGGCTACACCTTC.